This T cell receptor (beta chain) was captured in a study of siplizumab effects on memory and regulatory T cells. This clone has just a few counts. Its antigen remains unidentified. Repertoires were generated with immunoSEQ multiplex PCR, while TCRdb's copy carries only in-frame clones and drops some. The sample comprises fewer than 8,000 clones, roughly a third of which are singletons, and 15% to 20% rests with the top ten. In the mixed lymphocyte reaction, cells were cocultured for 5 to 7 days at 37°C. The CDR3 runs to 14 residues. Germline V gives CDR1 SGHDN, CDR2 FVKESK. The ends were cut back, 0 bases at V and 8 bases at J, with 13 bases in the middle.

The TCR was taken from a human donor in good health; the cells came from an allogeneic mixed lymphocyte reaction. V gene TRBV14 combines with J gene TRBJ1-1; D is uncertain. The sample was CFSE-low (dividing) CD8+ T cells sorted from an allogeneic mixed lymphocyte reaction. The CDR3 loop is CASSQEGSDLEAFF. In DNA, the CDR3 is TGTGCCAGCAGCCAAGAGGGGTCGGATCTCGAAGCTTTCTTT.